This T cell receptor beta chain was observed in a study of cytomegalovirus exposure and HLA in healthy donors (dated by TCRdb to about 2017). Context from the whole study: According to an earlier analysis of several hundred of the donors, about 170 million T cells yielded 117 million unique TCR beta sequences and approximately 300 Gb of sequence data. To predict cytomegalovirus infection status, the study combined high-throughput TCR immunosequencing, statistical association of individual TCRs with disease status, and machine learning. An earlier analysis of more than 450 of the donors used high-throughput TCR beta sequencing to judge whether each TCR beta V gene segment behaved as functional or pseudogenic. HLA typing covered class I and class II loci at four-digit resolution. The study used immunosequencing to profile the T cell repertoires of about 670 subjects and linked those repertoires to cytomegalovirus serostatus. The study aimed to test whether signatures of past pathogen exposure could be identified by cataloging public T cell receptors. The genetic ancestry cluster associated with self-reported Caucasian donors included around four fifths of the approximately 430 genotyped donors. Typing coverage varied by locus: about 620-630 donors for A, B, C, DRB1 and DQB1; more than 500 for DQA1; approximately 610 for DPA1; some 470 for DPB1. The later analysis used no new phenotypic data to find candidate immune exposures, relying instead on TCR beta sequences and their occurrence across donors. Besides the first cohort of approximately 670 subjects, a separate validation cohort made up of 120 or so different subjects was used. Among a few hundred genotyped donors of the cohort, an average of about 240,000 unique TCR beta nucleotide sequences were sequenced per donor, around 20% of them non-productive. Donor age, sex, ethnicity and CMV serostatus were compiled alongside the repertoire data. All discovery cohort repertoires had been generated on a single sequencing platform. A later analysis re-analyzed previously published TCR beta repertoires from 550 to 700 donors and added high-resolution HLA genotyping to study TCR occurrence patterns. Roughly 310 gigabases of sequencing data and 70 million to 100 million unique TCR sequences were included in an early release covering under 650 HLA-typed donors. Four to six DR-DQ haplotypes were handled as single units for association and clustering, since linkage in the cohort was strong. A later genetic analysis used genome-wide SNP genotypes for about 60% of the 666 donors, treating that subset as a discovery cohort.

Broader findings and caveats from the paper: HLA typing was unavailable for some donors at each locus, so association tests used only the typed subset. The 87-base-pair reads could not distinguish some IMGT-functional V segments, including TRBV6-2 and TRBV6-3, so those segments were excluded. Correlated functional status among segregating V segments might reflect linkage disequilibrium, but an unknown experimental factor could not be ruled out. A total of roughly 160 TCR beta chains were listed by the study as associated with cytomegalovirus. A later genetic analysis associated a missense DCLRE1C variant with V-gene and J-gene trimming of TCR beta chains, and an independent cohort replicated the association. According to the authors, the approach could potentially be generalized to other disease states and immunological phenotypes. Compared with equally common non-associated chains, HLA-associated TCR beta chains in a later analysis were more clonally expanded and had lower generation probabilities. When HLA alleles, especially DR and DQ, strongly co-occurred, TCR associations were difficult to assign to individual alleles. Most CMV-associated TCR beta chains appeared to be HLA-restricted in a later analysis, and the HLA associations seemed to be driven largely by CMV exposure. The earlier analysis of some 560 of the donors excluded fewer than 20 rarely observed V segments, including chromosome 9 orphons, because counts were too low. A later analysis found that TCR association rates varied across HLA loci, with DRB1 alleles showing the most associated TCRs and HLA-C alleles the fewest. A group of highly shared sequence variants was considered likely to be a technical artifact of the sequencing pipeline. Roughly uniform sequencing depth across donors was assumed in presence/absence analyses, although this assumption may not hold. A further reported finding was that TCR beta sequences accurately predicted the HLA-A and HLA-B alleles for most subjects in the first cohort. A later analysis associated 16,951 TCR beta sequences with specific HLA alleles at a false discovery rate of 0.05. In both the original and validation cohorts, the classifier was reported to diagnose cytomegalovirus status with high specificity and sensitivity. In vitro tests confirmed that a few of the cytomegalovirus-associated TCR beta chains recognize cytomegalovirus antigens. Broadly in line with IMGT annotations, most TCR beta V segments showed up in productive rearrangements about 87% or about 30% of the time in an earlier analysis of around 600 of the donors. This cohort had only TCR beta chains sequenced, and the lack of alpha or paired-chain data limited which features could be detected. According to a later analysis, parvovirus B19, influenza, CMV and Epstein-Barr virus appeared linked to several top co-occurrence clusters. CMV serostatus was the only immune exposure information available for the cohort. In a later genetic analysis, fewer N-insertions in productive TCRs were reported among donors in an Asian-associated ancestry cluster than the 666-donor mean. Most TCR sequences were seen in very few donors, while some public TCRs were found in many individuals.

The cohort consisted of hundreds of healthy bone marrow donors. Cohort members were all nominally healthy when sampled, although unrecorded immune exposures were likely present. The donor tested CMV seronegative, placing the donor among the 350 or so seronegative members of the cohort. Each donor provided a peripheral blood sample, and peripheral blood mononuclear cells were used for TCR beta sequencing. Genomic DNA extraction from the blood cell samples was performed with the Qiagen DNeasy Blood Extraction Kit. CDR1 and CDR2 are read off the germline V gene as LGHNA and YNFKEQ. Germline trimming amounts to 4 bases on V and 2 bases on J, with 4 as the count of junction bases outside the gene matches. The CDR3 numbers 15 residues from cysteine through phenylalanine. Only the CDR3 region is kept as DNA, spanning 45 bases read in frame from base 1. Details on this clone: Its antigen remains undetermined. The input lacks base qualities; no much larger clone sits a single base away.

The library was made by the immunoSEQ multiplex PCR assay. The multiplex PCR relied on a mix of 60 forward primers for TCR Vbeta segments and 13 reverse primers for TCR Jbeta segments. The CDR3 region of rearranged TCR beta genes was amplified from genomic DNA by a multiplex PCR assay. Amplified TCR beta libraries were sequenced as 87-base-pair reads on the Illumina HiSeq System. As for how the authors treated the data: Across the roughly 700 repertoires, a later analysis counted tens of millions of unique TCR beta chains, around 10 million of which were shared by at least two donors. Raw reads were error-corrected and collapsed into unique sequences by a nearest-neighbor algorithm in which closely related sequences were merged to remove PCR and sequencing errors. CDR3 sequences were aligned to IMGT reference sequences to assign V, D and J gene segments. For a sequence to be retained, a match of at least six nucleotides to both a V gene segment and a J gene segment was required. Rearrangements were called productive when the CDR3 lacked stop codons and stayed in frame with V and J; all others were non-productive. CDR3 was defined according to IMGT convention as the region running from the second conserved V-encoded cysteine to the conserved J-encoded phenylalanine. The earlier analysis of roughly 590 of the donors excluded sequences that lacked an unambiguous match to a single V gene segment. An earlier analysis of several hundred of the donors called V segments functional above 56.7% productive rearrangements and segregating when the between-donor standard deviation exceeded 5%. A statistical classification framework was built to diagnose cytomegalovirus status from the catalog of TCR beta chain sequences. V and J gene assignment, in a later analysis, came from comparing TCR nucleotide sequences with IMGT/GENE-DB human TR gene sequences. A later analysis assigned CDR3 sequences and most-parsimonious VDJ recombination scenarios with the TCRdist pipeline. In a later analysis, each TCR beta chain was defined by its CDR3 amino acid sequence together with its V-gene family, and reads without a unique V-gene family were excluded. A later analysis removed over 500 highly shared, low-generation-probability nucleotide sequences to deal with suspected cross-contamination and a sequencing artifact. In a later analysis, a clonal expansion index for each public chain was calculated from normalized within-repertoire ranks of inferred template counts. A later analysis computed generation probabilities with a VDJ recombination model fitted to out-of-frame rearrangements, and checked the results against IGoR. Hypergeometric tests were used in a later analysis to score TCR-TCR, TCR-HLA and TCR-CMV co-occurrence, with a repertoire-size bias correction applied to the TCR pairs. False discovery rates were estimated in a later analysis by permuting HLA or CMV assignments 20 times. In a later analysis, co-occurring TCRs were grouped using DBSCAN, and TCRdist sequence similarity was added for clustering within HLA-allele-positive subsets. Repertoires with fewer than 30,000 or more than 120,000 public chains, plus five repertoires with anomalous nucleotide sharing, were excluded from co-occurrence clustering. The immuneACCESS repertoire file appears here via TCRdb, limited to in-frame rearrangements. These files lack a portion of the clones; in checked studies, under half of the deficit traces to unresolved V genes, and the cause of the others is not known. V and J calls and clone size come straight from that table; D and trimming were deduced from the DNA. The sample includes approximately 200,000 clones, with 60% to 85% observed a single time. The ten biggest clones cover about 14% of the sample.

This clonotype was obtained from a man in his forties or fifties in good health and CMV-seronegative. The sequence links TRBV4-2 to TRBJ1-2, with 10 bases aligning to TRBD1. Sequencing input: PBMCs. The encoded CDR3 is CASSLGQGGNYGYTF. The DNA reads TGTGCCAGCAGCCTAGGACAGGGGGGGAACTATGGCTACACCTTC.